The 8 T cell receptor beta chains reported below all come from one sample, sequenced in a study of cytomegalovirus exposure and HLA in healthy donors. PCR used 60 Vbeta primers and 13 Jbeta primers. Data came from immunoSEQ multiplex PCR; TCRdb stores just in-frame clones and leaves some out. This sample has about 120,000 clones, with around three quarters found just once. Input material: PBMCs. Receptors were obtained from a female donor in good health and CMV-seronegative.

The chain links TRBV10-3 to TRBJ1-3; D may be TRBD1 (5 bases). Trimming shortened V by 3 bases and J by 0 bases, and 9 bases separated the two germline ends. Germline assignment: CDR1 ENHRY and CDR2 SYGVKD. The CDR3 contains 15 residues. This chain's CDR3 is CAISEMGGSGNTIYF. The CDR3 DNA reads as TGTGCCATCAGTGAAATGGGGGGCTCTGGAAACACCATATATTTT.

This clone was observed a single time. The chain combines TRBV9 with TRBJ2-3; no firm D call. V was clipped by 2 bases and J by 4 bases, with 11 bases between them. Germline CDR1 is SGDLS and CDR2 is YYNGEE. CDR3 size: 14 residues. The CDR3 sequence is CASSVSTKPDTQYF. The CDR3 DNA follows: TGTGCCAGCAGCGTCTCTACTAAGCCAGATACGCAGTATTTT.

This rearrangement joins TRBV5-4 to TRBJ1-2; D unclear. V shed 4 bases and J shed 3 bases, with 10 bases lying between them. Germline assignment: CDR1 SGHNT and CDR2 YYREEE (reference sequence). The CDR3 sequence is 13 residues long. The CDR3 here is CASSLRVDYGYTF. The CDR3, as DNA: TGTGCCAGCAGCCTGAGGGTTGACTATGGCTACACCTTC.

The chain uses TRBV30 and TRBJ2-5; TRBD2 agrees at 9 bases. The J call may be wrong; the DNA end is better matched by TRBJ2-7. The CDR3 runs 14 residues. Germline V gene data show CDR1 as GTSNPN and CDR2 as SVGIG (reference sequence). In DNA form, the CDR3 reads TGTGCCTGGAGGCTAGCGGGGAGCTCCTACGAGCAGTACTTC. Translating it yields CAWRLAGSSYEQYF.

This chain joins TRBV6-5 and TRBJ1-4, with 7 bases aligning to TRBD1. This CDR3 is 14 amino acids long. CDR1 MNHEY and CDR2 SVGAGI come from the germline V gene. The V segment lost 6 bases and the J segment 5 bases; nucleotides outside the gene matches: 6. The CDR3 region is CASSRTGGNEKLFF. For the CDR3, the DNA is TGTGCCAGCAGCCGGACAGGTGGGAATGAAAAACTGTTTTTT.

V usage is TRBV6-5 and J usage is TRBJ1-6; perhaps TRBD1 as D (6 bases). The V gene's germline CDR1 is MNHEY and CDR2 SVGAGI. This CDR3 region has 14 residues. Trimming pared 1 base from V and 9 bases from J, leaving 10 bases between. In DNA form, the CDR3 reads TGTGCCAGCAGTTACTTACAGGGAACTTCACCCCTCCACTTT. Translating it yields CASSYLQGTSPLHF.

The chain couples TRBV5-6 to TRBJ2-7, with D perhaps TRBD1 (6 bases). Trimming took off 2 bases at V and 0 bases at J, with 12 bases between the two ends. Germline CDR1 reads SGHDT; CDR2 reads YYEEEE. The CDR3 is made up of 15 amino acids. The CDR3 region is CASSFTGSGSYEQYF. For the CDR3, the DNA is TGTGCCAGCAGCTTTACAGGGTCGGGCTCCTACGAGCAGTACTTC.

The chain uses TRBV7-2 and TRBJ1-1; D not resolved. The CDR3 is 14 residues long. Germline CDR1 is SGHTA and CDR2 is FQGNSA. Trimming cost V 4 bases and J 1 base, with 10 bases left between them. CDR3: CASSYSGGNTEAFF. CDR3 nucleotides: TGTGCCAGCAGCTATTCGGGAGGGAACACTGAAGCTTTCTTT.